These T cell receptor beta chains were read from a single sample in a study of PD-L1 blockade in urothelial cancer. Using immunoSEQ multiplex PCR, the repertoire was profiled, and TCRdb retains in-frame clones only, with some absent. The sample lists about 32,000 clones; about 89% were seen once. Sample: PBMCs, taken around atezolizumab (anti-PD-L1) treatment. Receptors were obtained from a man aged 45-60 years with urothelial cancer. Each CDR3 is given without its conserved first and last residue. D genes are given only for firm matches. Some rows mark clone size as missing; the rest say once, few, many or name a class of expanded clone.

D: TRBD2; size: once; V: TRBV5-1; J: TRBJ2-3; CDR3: ASSLEASGGYSTDTQY
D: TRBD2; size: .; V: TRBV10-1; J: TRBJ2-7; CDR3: ASRGLAGRPGLEQY
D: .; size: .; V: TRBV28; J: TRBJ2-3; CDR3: ASITSTVSTDTQY
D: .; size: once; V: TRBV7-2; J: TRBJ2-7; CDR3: ASSLDVRTLEQY
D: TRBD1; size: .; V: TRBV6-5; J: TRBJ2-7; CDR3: ASSYGTGSSYEQY
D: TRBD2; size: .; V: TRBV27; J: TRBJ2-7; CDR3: ASSPGTSGSYEQY
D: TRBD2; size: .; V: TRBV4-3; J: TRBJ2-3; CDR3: ASSQGLAGGDTQY
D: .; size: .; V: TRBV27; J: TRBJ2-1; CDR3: ASSSLYSSYNEQF
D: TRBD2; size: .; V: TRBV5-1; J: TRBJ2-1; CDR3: ASSPLAGVANEQF
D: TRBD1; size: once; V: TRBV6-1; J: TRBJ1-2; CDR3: ASRDRGTNYGYT
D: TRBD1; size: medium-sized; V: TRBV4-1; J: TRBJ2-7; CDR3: ASSLEAQGQNYEQY
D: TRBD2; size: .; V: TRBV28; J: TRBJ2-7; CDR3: ASSFGGRVYEQY
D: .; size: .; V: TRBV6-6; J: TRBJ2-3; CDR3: ASRNDRLSSTDTQY
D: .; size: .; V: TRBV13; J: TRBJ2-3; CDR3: ASSLGQGGSDTQY
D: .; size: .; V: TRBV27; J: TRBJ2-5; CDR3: ASSFQGGFQETQY
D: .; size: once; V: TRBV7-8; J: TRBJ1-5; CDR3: ASSLIGSPNQPQH
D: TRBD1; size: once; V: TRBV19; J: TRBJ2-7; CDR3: ASSVGTGVGQY
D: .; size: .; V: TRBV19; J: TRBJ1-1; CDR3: ASSIEGRGSEAF
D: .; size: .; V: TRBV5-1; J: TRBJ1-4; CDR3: ASSPSGQTLTNEKLF
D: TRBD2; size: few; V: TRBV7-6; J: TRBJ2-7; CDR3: ASSSVGTSGIQQY
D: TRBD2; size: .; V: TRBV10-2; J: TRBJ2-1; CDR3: ASRPAGQPNNEQF
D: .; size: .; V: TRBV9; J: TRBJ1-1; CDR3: ASSPGGVEAF
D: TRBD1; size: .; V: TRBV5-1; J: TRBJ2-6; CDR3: ASSPGQGSGANVLT
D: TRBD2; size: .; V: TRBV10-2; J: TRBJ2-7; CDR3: ASIPAGGPGSSYEQY
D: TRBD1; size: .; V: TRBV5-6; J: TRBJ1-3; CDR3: ASSPGTGSGNTIY
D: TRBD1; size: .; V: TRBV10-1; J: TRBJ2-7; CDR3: ASSESLDRGEQY
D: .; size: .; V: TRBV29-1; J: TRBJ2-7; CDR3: SVTDTWMQY
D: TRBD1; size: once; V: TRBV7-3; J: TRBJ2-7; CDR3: ASSLSRGREQY
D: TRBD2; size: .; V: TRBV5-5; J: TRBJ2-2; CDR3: ASSLGGGFLTGELF
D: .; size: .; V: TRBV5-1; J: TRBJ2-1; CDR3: ASSLGLLSYNEQF
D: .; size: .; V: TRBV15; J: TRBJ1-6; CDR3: ATSHGGADNSPLH
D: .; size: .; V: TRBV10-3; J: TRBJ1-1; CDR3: AIRERGSVDRVNTEAF
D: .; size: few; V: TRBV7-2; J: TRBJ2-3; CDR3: ASSPRRILPDTQY
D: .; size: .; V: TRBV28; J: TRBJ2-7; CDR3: ASSPPLLQGAYEQY
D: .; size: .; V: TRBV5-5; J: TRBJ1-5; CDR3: ASSLKGESNQPQH
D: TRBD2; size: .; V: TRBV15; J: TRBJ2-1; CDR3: ATSRDMASGGSSYNEQF
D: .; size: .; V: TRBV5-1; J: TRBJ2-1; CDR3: ASSEGAGSYNEQF
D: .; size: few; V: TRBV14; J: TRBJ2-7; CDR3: ASSQVASWGEQY
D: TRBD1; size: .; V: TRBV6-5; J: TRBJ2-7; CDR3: ASKGGPYEQY
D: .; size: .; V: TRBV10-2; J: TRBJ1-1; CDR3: ASTSRSDRGTEAF
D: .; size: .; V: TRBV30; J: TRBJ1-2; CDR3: AWSPFRTANYGYT
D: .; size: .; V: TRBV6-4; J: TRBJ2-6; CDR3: ASSDRAGANVLT
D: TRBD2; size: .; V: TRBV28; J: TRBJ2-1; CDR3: ASSLGASGRVYNEQF
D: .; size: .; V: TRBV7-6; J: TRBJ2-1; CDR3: ASSIEESLYNEQF
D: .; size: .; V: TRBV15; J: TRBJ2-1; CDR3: ATSRGGGGGEQF
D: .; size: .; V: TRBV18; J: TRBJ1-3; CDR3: ASSPDRSSGNTIY
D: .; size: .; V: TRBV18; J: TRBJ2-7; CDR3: ASSPLQGLPYEQY
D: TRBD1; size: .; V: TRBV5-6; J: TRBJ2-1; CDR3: ASSLQGVGNEQF
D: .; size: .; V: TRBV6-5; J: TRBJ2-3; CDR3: ASSYSGASWDTQY